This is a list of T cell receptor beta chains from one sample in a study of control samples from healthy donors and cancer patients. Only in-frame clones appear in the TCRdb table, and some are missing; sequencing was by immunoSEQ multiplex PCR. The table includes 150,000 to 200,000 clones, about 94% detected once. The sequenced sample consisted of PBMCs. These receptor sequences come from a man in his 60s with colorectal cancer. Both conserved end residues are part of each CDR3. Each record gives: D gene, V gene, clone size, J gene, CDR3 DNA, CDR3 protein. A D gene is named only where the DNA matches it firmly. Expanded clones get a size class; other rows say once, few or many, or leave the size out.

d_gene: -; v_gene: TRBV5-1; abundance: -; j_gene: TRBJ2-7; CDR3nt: TGCGCCAGCAGCTCGCCGGGACTGGGAAACGAGCAGTACTTC; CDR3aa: CASSSPGLGNEQYF
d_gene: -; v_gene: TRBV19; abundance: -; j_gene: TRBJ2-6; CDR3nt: TGTGCCAGTAAGCCAGCGGGGGCCAACGTCCTGACTTTC; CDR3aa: CASKPAGANVLTF
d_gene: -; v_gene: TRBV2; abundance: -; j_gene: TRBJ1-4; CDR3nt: TGTGCCAGCAGAGGGGGAGGGGGTGAAAAACTGTTTTTT; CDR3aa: CASRGGGGEKLFF
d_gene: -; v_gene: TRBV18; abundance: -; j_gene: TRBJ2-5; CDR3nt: TGTGCCAGCTCCTTATCAGAGACCCAGTACTTC; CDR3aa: CASSLSETQYF
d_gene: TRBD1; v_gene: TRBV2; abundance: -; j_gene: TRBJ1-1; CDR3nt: TGTGCCAGCAGCTCCACCCTCCAGGGGGCTGAATCGTACACTGAAGCTTTCTTT; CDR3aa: CASSSTLQGAESYTEAFF
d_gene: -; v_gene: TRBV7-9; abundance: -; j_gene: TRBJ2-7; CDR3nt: TGTGCCAGCAGCCGGACAGAATACGAGCAGTACTTC; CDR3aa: CASSRTEYEQYF
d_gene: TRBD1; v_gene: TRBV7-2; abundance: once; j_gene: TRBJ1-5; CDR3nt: TGTGCCAGCAGCTTATACGGAGGGGGCATCGGGAGCAATCAGCCCCAGCATTTT; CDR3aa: CASSLYGGGIGSNQPQHF
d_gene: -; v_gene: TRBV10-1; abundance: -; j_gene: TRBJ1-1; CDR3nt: TGCGCCAGCAGTGAGGGGAGATTGAACACTGAAGCTTTCTTT; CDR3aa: CASSEGRLNTEAFF
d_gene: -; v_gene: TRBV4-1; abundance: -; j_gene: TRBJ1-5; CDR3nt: TGCGCCAGCAGCCAATACCTAGGGGTCGAGCCCCAGCATTTT; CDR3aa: CASSQYLGVEPQHF
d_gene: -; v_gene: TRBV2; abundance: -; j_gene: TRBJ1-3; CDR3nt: TGTGCCAGCAGTGAAGCCCCTGGAAACACCATATATTTT; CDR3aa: CASSEAPGNTIYF
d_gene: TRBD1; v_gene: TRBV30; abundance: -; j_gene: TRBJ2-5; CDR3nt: TGTGCCATGGACAGGGGGCGTGAGACCCAGTACTTC; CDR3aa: CAMDRGRETQYF
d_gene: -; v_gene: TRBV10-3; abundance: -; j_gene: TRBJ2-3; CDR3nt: TGTGCCATCAGTGAGTCCCAAGTGGATACGCAGTATTTT; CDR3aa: CAISESQVDTQYF
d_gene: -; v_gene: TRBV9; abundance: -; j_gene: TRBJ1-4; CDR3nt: TGTGCCAGCAGCGTAGACCACCGATCAACTAATGAAAAACTGTTTTTT; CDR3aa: CASSVDHRSTNEKLFF
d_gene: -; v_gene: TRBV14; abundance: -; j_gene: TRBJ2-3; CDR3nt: TGTGCCAGCAGCCAAAGTGGTGCCAACGCAGATACGCAGTATTTT; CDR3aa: CASSQSGANADTQYF
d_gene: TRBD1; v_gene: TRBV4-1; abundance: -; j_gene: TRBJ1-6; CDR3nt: TGCGCCACCTCTCTAATTGACAGGGGCTCACCCCTCCACTTT; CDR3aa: CATSLIDRGSPLHF
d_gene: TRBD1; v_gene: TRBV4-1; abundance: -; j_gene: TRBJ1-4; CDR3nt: TGCGCCAGCAGCCTTGGGACAGGCGAAAAACTGTTTTTT; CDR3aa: CASSLGTGEKLFF
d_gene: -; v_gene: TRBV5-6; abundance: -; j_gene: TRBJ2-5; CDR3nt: TGTGCCAGCAGGGGGGGCTGGACCCAGTACTTC; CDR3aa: CASRGGWTQYF